The sample holds a few counts of the clone carrying this T cell receptor beta chain. What it binds is unknown. The data were obtained in a study of identical twins. Study observations and caveats: Clonotypes of the beta chain that were abundant in cord blood carried fewer insertions (memory repertoires showed none). The study found that models underestimated out-of-frame TCR alpha sharing in monozygotic twins.

TCRdb independently ran MiXCR on the 5' RACE reads; one entry per CDR3 protein. The table has about 250,000 distinct CDR3 sequences, over 12% seen once; the top ten hold approximately 8.2%. The CDR3 length is 13 residues. V shed 6 bases and J shed 8 bases, with 13 bases lying between them. The germline V gene has CDR1 WSHSY and CDR2 SAAADI. Sequenced input: memory (CD45RO+) T cells sorted from blood. The gene calls are TRBV10-2 and TRBJ1-4; D is perhaps TRBD1 (6 bases). This receptor was obtained from a young woman in good health. The CDR3 is CASRRGVGEKLFF. The CDR3 bases are TGCGCCAGCAGAAGGGGGGTCGGCGAAAAACTGTTTTTT.